These 15 T cell receptor beta chains originate from one sample sequenced in a study of T cell responses to AZD1222 COVID-19 vaccine listed by TCRdb under 2021. Library method: the immunoSEQ multiplex PCR assay. The table comes from immuneACCESS by way of TCRdb, which keeps in-frame sequences with V and J called. Part of the clones is missing from these tables; in studies checked, under half for an unresolved V gene and the rest for unknown reasons. Here the sample has 90,000 to 120,000 clones; roughly 89% occur a single time. Roughly a fifth of the sample rests with the top ten. What this sample's time point label stands for: baseline before first vaccination. The source was peripheral blood, collected on day 0 of AZD1222 vaccination. The receptors were sampled from an adult in good health.

The V gene is TRBV19, the J gene TRBJ1-5, with D unresolved. The CDR3 has 11 residues. The germline V gene has CDR1 LNHDA and CDR2 SQIVND (reference sequence). The CDR3 DNA sequence: TGTGCTGCAGGTAGCAATCAGCCCCAGCATTTT. Its translation is CAAGSNQPQHF.

The chain combines TRBV5-4 with TRBJ2-5, with a weak D call TRBD2 (5 bases). Germline CDR1 and CDR2: SGHNT and YYREEE (reference sequence). V lost 1 base to trimming and J lost 4 bases, with 17 bases between them. The CDR3 loop spans 16 amino acids. CDR3 bases: TGTGCCAGCAGCTTGCGGCTGGGAAGCGGATCAGAGACCCAGTACTTC. Protein product: CASSLRLGSGSETQYF.

The J gene is TRBJ1-4, the V gene TRBV27; 11 bases are shared with TRBD1. The CDR3 runs 18 residues. The trim removed 4 bases at V and 10 bases at J, leaving 17 bases unmatched. Germline CDR1 is MNHEY and CDR2 is SMNVEV (reference sequence). As DNA, the CDR3 is TGTGCCAGCAGTTCGAACCGTCCCGGGACAGGGGGTGGCGGAAAACTGTTTTTT. This gives the protein CASSSNRPGTGGGGKLFF.

The chain uses TRBV2 and TRBJ1-6, with D possibly matching TRBD1 (6 bases). The CDR3 loop spans 13 amino acids. Looked up from germline, CDR1 is SNHLY and CDR2 is FYNNEI. Trimming removed 6 bases from V and 13 bases from J, with 16 bases in between. CDR3 in DNA: TGTGCCAGCAGGAACCCTGAAGGGGGTCCCCTCCACTTT. Translating gives CASRNPEGGPLHF. Full variable domain (remainder filled in from reference TRBV2 and TRBJ1-6): EPEVTQTPSHQVTQMGQEVILRCVPISNHLYFYWYRQILGQKVEFLVSFYNNEISEKSEIFDDQFSVERPDGSNFTLKIRSTKLEDSAMYFCASRNPEGGPLHFGNGTRLTVT.

This sequence joins TRBV5-4 and TRBJ2-6; D remains unclear. Germline V gene data show CDR1 as SGHNT and CDR2 as YYREEE (reference sequence). The V end was cut by 0 bases, the J end by 0 bases, with 13 bases between. The CDR3 runs 18 residues. The CDR3 sequence: CASSLVGRDPSGANVLTF. The CDR3 region has the DNA TGTGCCAGCAGCTTGGTAGGCAGAGACCCCTCTGGGGCCAACGTCCTGACTTTC.

The chain carries TRBV2 and TRBJ1-4; D remains unclear. Per the germline V gene, CDR1 is SNHLY and CDR2 is FYNNEI. The CDR3 loop spans 16 amino acids. V dropped 0 bases and J dropped 2 bases, with 10 bases sitting between them. This chain's CDR3 is CASSEARGRTNEKLFF. The DNA of the CDR3 is TGTGCCAGCAGTGAAGCGCGGGGTAGGACTAATGAAAAACTGTTTTTT.

This chain joins TRBV7-9 and TRBJ1-1, with TRBD1 matching over 7 bases. The CDR3 extends over 15 amino acids. The V gene end was trimmed by 5 bases and the J gene end by 5 bases; junction bases not matched to a gene: 11. CDR1 and CDR2 from the germline V gene are SEHNR and FQNEAQ (reference sequence). Here the CDR3 reads CASSESKGGSTEAFF. In DNA form, the CDR3 reads TGTGCCAGCAGCGAATCGAAAGGGGGCAGTACTGAAGCTTTCTTT.

This chain uses TRBV27 with TRBJ2-5; D perhaps matches TRBD2 (6 bases). Trimming stripped 4 bases from V and 3 bases from J, with 15 bases between. Germline V gene sequence: CDR1 MNHEY, CDR2 SMNVEV (reference sequence). CDR3 length: 15 residues. The CDR3 loop is CASSSRREPKETQYF. For the CDR3, the DNA is TGTGCCAGCAGTTCCCGTCGGGAGCCCAAAGAGACCCAGTACTTC.

The chain carries TRBV7-9 and TRBJ1-2; D perhaps matches TRBD1 (6 bases). Trimming removed 1 base from V and 4 bases from J, with 13 bases in between. CDR1 and CDR2 (germline): SEHNR, FQNEAQ (reference sequence). The CDR3 is 15 amino acids. This chain's CDR3 is CASSLGGPATYGYTF. In DNA form, the CDR3 reads TGTGCCAGCAGCTTAGGGGGGCCAGCGACCTATGGCTACACCTTC.

The rearrangement uses TRBV5-4 and TRBJ1-1, with D possibly being TRBD1 (5 bases). This CDR3 has 17 amino acids. V was trimmed by 3 bases and J by 6 bases, leaving 24 bases between them. CDR1 and CDR2 from the germline V gene are SGHNT and YYREEE (reference sequence). The CDR3 reads CASSSTLGPGPEAEAFF. The CDR3 nucleotides read TGTGCCAGCAGCTCTACCCTGGGGCCCGGGCCCGAGGCTGAAGCTTTCTTT.

The rearrangement uses TRBV5-1 and TRBJ2-7, with no clear D. The CDR3 length is 12 residues. Germline V gives CDR1 SGHRS, CDR2 YFSETQ. V was trimmed by 0 bases and J by 2 bases, leaving 3 bases between them. The CDR3 is CASSLGAYEQYF. The CDR3, as DNA: TGCGCCAGCAGCTTGGGTGCCTACGAGCAGTACTTC.

The chain couples TRBV19 to TRBJ1-5; no definite D call. Per germline, CDR1 LNHDA and CDR2 SQIVND (reference sequence). CDR3 size: 15 residues. The ends were cut back, 1 base at V and 3 bases at J, with 10 bases in the middle. The CDR3 loop reads CASSIVARTNQPQHF. Here the CDR3 DNA reads TGTGCCAGTAGTATAGTCGCCAGGACCAATCAGCCCCAGCATTTT. Looking up the rest from reference TRBV19 and TRBJ1-5 gives the full variable domain: DGGITQSPKYLFRKEGQNVTLSCEQNLNHDAMYWYRQDPGQGLRLIYYSQIVNDFQKGDIAEGYSVSREKKESFPLTVTSAQKNPTAFYLCASSIVARTNQPQHFGDGTRLSIL.

This clone was seen a single time. V is TRBV18 and J is TRBJ1-2; possible D gene TRBD1, 5 bases. Trimming shortened V by 2 bases and J by 6 bases, and 10 bases separated the two germline ends. This CDR3 has 13 residues. Germline CDR1 reads KGHSH; CDR2 reads LQKENI. CDR3 in amino acids: CASSPTDNDGYTF. CDR3 nucleotides: TGTGCCAGCTCACCAACGGACAATGATGGCTACACCTTC.

The rearrangement links TRBV6-5 to TRBJ2-7, with D perhaps assigned TRBD1 or TRBD2 (5 bases each). The germline CDR1 and CDR2 sequences are MNHEY and SVGAGI. CDR3 length: 14 amino acids. Trimming shortened V by 4 bases and J by 3 bases, and 13 bases separated the two germline ends. In DNA form, the CDR3 reads TGTGCCAGCAGTTCTACCGGGACGAGCTACGAGCAGTACTTC. Amino acid sequence: CASSSTGTSYEQYF.

In this sample, this clone turned up once. The V and J genes are TRBV18 and TRBJ2-7; D not resolved. Looked up from germline, CDR1 is KGHSH and CDR2 is LQKENI. The CDR3 totals 15 residues. The V gene lost 2 bases and the J gene lost 6 bases, with 17 bases spanning the gap. The DNA of the CDR3 is TGTGCCAGCTCACCAGGGTTAGGTAGTTCGCGCGAGCAGTACTTC. This gives the protein CASSPGLGSSREQYF. The whole variable domain, filled in from reference TRBV18 and TRBJ2-7, reads NAGVMQNPRHLVRRRGQEARLRCSPMKGHSHVYWYRQLPEEGLKFMVYLQKENIIDESGMPKERFSAEFPKEGPSILRIQQVVRGDSAAYFCASSPGLGSSREQYFGPGTRLTVT.